The subject of this entry is one TCR beta chain. Its antigen is unknown. Mismatch with germline at one junction end may stem from a read error. The template was RNA from unsorted bulk tissue. Donors were chemotherapy-naive, newly diagnosed lung cancer surgical patients in China, August–late 2014. Germline V gene lookup returns CDR1 SQVTM and CDR2 ANQGSEA. The CDR3 sequence is 11 residues long. TCRbeta libraries were built with three rounds of nested PCR, modified from ARM-PCR. TCRdb itself ran the multiplex PCR reads through MiXCR, one entry per CDR3 protein. The top ten clones hold under 25% of a sample with under 140,000 distinct CDR3 sequences, 84% of them seen once. These data originate in a study of tumor and adjacent non-tumor tissue in lung cancer. Study context: Patients comprised approximately eleven adenocarcinoma, 2 squamous cell carcinoma and 1 small cell lung cancer. The patients, around 10 men and several women, were about 31 to 85 with stage I to III disease.

Study results and caveats: Normal lung showed higher cumulative top 100 clone frequency than tumor.

Sequenced sample: lung tumor tissue. The TCR was taken from a man aged 70 or older with non-small cell lung cancer. The V call is TRBV29-1, the J call TRBJ2-2; possible D gene TRBD1, 6 bases. CDR3 sequence (DNA): TGCAGCGGACGCGACGCAGGGGAGCTGTCTTTT. Protein product: CSGRDAGELSF.